This TCR beta chain was observed in a study of beta chain features in type 1 diabetes. For the study at large: Age, gender and cell yields were similar between patients and healthy donors.

The CDR3 loop spans 15 amino acids. The trim removed 4 bases at V and 3 bases at J, leaving 10 bases unmatched. Looked up from germline, CDR1 is SGHKS and CDR2 is YYEKEE (reference sequence). This clone was counted only a few times. Every bit of the isolated RNA underwent reverse transcription, so sequencing read expressed TCRB transcripts. The read count averaged approximately 3.5 million across naive, central memory and regulatory T cell samples. Clones were read by immunoSEQ multiplex PCR, and TCRdb kept only the in-frame ones, dropping some. The sample lists about 230,000 clones; more than 9% were seen once.

The TCR comes from a woman aged 18-35 years in good health. J is TRBJ2-7 and V is TRBV5-5, with 7 bases that match TRBD2. Material: naive CD4+ T cells from blood. The CDR3 loop reads CASSPLVSGGYEQYF. The CDR3 DNA is TGTGCCAGCAGCCCGTTAGTTTCGGGGGGCTACGAGCAGTACTTC.